Included here is one T cell receptor (beta chain) sequence, with context. It lacks a known antigen. There are no base qualities to consult, and no much larger clone falls within one base. The immunoSEQ Assay, a bias-controlled multiplex PCR, was used to amplify TCRbeta CDR3 regions from genomic DNA. The original methods were these. Nucleated cell counts per sample were estimated from amplification of reference gene primers within the assay. To quantify the absolute abundance of each unique TCRbeta CDR3 rearrangement, sequence reads were collapsed and filtered. For each sample, productive Simpson clonality was calculated as the square root of Simpson's diversity index over productive rearrangements. The source is immuneACCESS, and TCRdb retained only in-frame sequences with V and J called. Part of the clones is not carried over; for the studies checked, unresolved V genes explain less than half of this, and the remainder is unexplained. V and J calls and clone size follow that table, whereas D and trimming were derived from the DNA. Present in this sample are around 280,000 clones, about 90% of which were seen just once. The ten top clones hold over 2% of the sample.

The CDR3 measures 14 amino acids from cysteine to phenylalanine. The retained sequence is limited to the CDR3, 42 bases, with the frame set at the first base. V is shortened by 5 bases, J by 8 bases, and the region joining them spans 18 bases. CDR1 and CDR2, looked up from the germline V gene, are SGHTA and FQGNSA. Samples from volunteer blood donors who had recovered from COVID-19 were contributed by a second Seattle source. Collaborating institutions collected whole blood in K2EDTA tubes following their own protocols. For TCRbeta analysis, collaborator samples were shipped as frozen whole blood, as isolated PBMCs, or as DNA extracted from either sample type. The data were taken from a study of blood T cell repertoires in COVID-19 (TCRdb year 2020). Regarding the research as a whole: Samples covering the acute and convalescent phases of COVID-19 were provided by collaborators in the United States, Italy and Spain. Where available, HLA class I and class II types were obtained from metadata supplied by the sample provider rather than from assay-based typing. The samples were drawn from two sources: the first 160 participants of the ongoing ImmuneRACE study, and 950 to 1,500 subjects contributed by 6 global collaborators. Deeply sampled blood TCRbeta repertoires from subjects exposed to, actively infected with, or recovered from COVID-19 were included in the dataset. The prospective study material was composed of cDNA or gDNA derived from T cells, B-cell-depleted T cells, or PBMCs. The repertoires were made available in a free public database intended to serve as a resource for research on the immune response to SARS-CoV-2. The sample metadata nearly always contained a de-identified subject ID, COVID-19 status, age in years and sex. Broader findings and caveats from the paper: How much clinical and demographic metadata was included differed by source and by participant, and the metadata was provided uncurated.

This receptor was taken from a woman in her forties or fifties who had recovered from COVID-19. The rearrangement joined TRBV7-2 to TRBJ1-2, with a weak D call of TRBD1 (5 bases match). Material: peripheral blood. The CDR3 protein is CASSIGPDSEGYTF. The DNA reads as follows: TGTGCCAGCAGCATAGGCCCTGACAGCGAGGGCTACACCTTC.